The rows below give T cell receptor beta chains drawn from one sample of a study of Ad26.COV2.S vaccination and SARS-CoV-2 variants. This table comes from immunoSEQ multiplex PCR, and its TCRdb copy is limited to in-frame clones, with some not included. The sample includes about 680,000 clones, more than 70% of them seen just once. The material sequenced was peripheral blood, taken in a trial of Ad26.COV2.S vaccine versus placebo. These receptors came from a person aged 18-60 years who received the Ad26.COV2.S COVID-19 vaccine or a placebo. CDR3s include the opening cysteine and the closing phenylalanine or tryptophan. The D gene is left open where the match is weak. Some rows have no size entry. The others give once, few or many, or a class for an expanded clone.

j_call,d_call,clone_size,v_call,cdr3_nt,cdr3_aa
TRBJ1-4,-,-,TRBV27,TGTGCCAGCAGTTTAACAGGACAAGGCGGTTTTGAAAAACTGTTTTTT,CASSLTGQGGFEKLFF
TRBJ2-7,TRBD2,-,TRBV18,TGTGCCAGCTCAAGACTAGCGGGGGGCCCCTTCGAGCAGTACTTC,CASSRLAGGPFEQYF
TRBJ2-5,-,once,TRBV7-2,TGTGCCAGCAACCTCCGGAATCAAGAGACCCAGTACTTC,CASNLRNQETQYF
TRBJ1-6,-,-,TRBV27,TGTGCCAGCAGTTTATATGTGAGGGTACAGGGAAATTCACCCCTCCACTTT,CASSLYVRVQGNSPLHF
TRBJ2-1,TRBD2,once,TRBV5-5,TGTGCCAGCAGCTGGTGGGTAGCGGGGGCAGATGAGCAGTTCTTC,CASSWWVAGADEQFF
TRBJ2-1,TRBD1,-,TRBV6-1,TGTGCCAGCAGTGAAGGGAAGGGGGCGATGAATGAGCAGTTCTTC,CASSEGKGAMNEQFF
TRBJ1-5,-,-,TRBV19,TGTGCCAGTAGTATAGGAAGGGGGGAACTTAGCAATCAGCCCCAGCATTTT,CASSIGRGELSNQPQHF
TRBJ1-1,-,once,TRBV7-9,TGTGCCAGCAGCTTGAGTGGAAACACTGAAGCTTTCTTT,CASSLSGNTEAFF
TRBJ2-1,TRBD1,-,TRBV9,TGTGCCAGCAGCACGGGACAGGGTTACAATGAGCAGTTCTTC,CASSTGQGYNEQFF
TRBJ2-3,TRBD2,-,TRBV6-2/TRBV6-3,TGTGCCAGCAGTTACTCAACTAGCGGGAGGAATACGCAGTATTTT,CASSYSTSGRNTQYF
TRBJ2-3,-,-,TRBV18,TGTGCCAGCTCACCGGGGGTGCGTACAGATACGCAGTATTTT,CASSPGVRTDTQYF
TRBJ1-1,TRBD1,-,TRBV3-1/TRBV3-2,TGTGCCAGCAGCTCTTGGACAGGGGGGGGGACTGAAGCTTTCTTT,CASSSWTGGGTEAFF
TRBJ2-2,-,-,TRBV19,TGTGCCAGTAAGATTGGGCCAACCACCGGGGAGCTGTTTTTT,CASKIGPTTGELFF
TRBJ1-2,-,-,TRBV27,TGTGCCAGCAGTACCCGTGGGGTGGGGCTCGTTGGTGGCTACACCTTC,CASSTRGVGLVGGYTF
TRBJ1-3,-,-,TRBV3-1/TRBV3-2,TGTGCCAGCAGCCCCGACCTCGGGCTCGGAAACACCATATATTTT,CASSPDLGLGNTIYF
TRBJ2-1,-,once,TRBV7-2,TGTGCCAGCAGCTTACAGGACGGGCTTAATGAGCAGTTCTTC,CASSLQDGLNEQFF
TRBJ2-1,-,-,TRBV24-1,TGTGCCACCAGTGCCGATATATACAATGAGCAGTTCTTC,CATSADIYNEQFF
TRBJ1-5,-,-,TRBV19,TGTGCCAGTAGTATCAACGGGGGGTTTAGCAATCAGCCCCAGCATTTT,CASSINGGFSNQPQHF
TRBJ1-1,-,-,TRBV6-6,TGTGCCAGCACCTATGACCTAAGAGCTTTCTTT,CASTYDLRAFF
TRBJ1-6,-,-,TRBV6-5,TGTGCCAGCAGTCCCAGGTTTCGGTCACCCCTCCACTTT,CASSPRFRSPLHF
TRBJ2-3,-,-,TRBV7-8,TGTGCCAGCAGCTTTCCAGGCCGCACAGATACGCAGTATTTT,CASSFPGRTDTQYF
TRBJ2-2,TRBD2,-,TRBV5-6,TGTGCCAGCAGCTATGGACTAGCGAACACCGGGGAGCTGTTTTTT,CASSYGLANTGELFF
TRBJ1-1,-,-,TRBV5-1,TGCGCCAGCAGCTTGGCCGGGTCGGGCACTGAAGCTTTCTTT,CASSLAGSGTEAFF
TRBJ2-1,TRBD2,-,TRBV6-1,TGTGCCAGCAGTGGCTCAAAAGCGGGAGTGTACAATGAGCAGTTCTTC,CASSGSKAGVYNEQFF
TRBJ1-1,TRBD1,-,TRBV3-1/TRBV3-2,TGTGCCAGCAGCCCACGACAGGGGGCGAACACTGAAGCTTTCTTT,CASSPRQGANTEAFF
TRBJ2-2,-,-,TRBV3-1/TRBV3-2,TGTGCCAGCAGCCAGACCCTCAGGGCCGGCGCGTCCGGGGAGCTGTTTTTT,CASSQTLRAGASGELFF
TRBJ2-1,-,-,TRBV27,TGTGCCAGCAGTTTGGCAACTCCGGGGTTCAATGAGCAGTTCTTC,CASSLATPGFNEQFF
TRBJ1-5,-,few,TRBV5-8,TGTGCCAGCAGCTTGGCGCTTGACAGCCTTTTAGGGCCCCAGCATTTT,CASSLALDSLLGPQHF
TRBJ2-5,-,-,TRBV7-2,TGTGCCAGCAGCTTAGTTAGTCTGGGCCAAGAGACCCAGTACTTC,CASSLVSLGQETQYF
TRBJ1-2,-,-,TRBV29-1,TGCAGCGTTGTGGGGAGGCCTCACTATGGCTACACCTTC,CSVVGRPHYGYTF
TRBJ1-6,-,few,TRBV3-1/TRBV3-2,TGTGCCAGCAGCCAAGTCAGGGTTGACTCACCCCTCCACTTT,CASSQVRVDSPLHF
TRBJ2-3,-,-,TRBV24-1,TGTGCCACCAGTGATACCAATACAGATACGCAGTATTTT,CATSDTNTDTQYF
TRBJ1-1,-,few,TRBV5-4,TGTGCCAGCAGCCTCAGGGGGAACACTGAAGCTTTCTTT,CASSLRGNTEAFF
TRBJ2-3,-,few,TRBV7-2,TGTGCCAGCAGCTTAGTAGTTTACGGTAGCCCCGATACGCAGTATTTT,CASSLVVYGSPDTQYF
TRBJ2-1,-,-,TRBV5-1,TGCGCCAGCACCTTACTGGGAGGATCAGCCACCCAGAGCTCCTACAATGAGCAGTTCTTC,CASTLLGGSATQSSYNEQFF
TRBJ2-3,TRBD1,-,TRBV18,TGTGCCAGCTCACCACTTCAGGGGGCCCTCACAGATACGCAGTATTTT,CASSPLQGALTDTQYF
TRBJ1-1,-,-,TRBV6-2/TRBV6-3,TGTGCCAGCAGTTACGCACCCACAGGGATGGTATCTGAAGCTTTCTTT,CASSYAPTGMVSEAFF
TRBJ1-4,TRBD1,-,TRBV5-1,TGCGCCAGCAGCTTGGTGGGCGCGCCAGGGGGAAGTGAAAAACTGTTTTTT,CASSLVGAPGGSEKLFF
TRBJ2-1,-,-,TRBV10-3,TGTGCCATCAGTGACAGGGGGGGCCGAAATGAGCAGTTCTTC,CAISDRGGRNEQFF
TRBJ1-1,-,-,TRBV3-1/TRBV3-2,TGTGCCAGCAGCCAAGAAGAGCCGGGGATAACCACTGAAGCTTTCTTT,CASSQEEPGITTEAFF
TRBJ1-3,TRBD1,-,TRBV5-1,TGCGCCAGCAGCTTGGGGGGACAGGAGCTGGCTGGAAACACCATATATTTT,CASSLGGQELAGNTIYF
TRBJ1-1,-,-,TRBV30,TGTGCCTGGAACTTCAGGGGCACTCTGAACACTGAAGCTTTCTTT,CAWNFRGTLNTEAFF
TRBJ1-5,-,-,TRBV20-1,TGCAGTGCTAGTGCCCCCAGCGTATATAGCAATCAGCCCCAGCATTTT,CSASAPSVYSNQPQHF
TRBJ2-1,TRBD2,-,TRBV5-4,TGTGCCAGCAGCTTGGGAGGGGCTAGCGGGAGCAATGAGCAGTTCTTC,CASSLGGASGSNEQFF
TRBJ2-1,TRBD2,-,TRBV7-9,TGTGCCAGCAGCCCCCCCGGCGGGAGCCTCTCCTACAATGAGCAGTTCTTC,CASSPPGGSLSYNEQFF
TRBJ1-5,-,-,TRBV19,TGTGCCAGTAGTATAGGGGGGTATCAGCCCCAGCATTTT,CASSIGGYQPQHF
TRBJ2-7,-,-,TRBV18,TGTGCCAGCTCACCATCGGTTCCCTACGAGCAGTACTTC,CASSPSVPYEQYF
TRBJ1-1,-,-,TRBV6-5,TGTGCCAGCAGTTCCCGGGCCCAACGAGCTTTCTTT,CASSSRAQRAFF
TRBJ2-6,TRBD1,few,TRBV4-3,TGCGCCAGCAGCCAAGACGCGACAGGGGCGTGGGGGGCCAACGTCCTGACTTTC,CASSQDATGAWGANVLTF
TRBJ1-2,TRBD1,-,TRBV11-2,TGTGCCAGCAGCTTAGATCGTGTTTTTCCAGGGGGCTATGGCTACACCTTC,CASSLDRVFPGGYGYTF
TRBJ1-4,-,-,TRBV18,TGTGCCAGCTCACCAGAAACCCAGGAAGCGGGTGAAAAACTGTTTTTT,CASSPETQEAGEKLFF
TRBJ2-3,-,-,TRBV7-9,TGTGCCAGCAGCTTAAGAAGGGGGACAGATACGCAGTATTTT,CASSLRRGTDTQYF
TRBJ2-6,TRBD1,-,TRBV18,TGTGCCAGCTCACCACAGACGCCCGGGACAGGGAGAAGCTCTGGGGCCAACGTCCTGACTTTC,CASSPQTPGTGRSSGANVLTF
TRBJ2-3,-,-,TRBV12-3/TRBV12-4,TGTGCCAGCAGTCCTACGCCCTCTATAACGCAGTATTTT,CASSPTPSITQYF
TRBJ2-1,-,-,TRBV27,TGTGCCAGCAGTTTATCGGCGGGTGGGTCCTACAATGAGCAGTTCTTC,CASSLSAGGSYNEQFF
TRBJ1-2,TRBD1,-,TRBV10-3,TGTGCCACCTGGACAGGGAGGGATGGCTACACCTTC,CATWTGRDGYTF
TRBJ1-1,-,-,TRBV7-3,TGTGCCAGCAGCGTTCGATCTTCCACTGAAGCTTTCTTT,CASSVRSSTEAFF
TRBJ2-5,TRBD2,-,TRBV5-6,TGTGCCAGCAGCACCGTATCTAGCGGAGAGACCCAGTACTTC,CASSTVSSGETQYF
TRBJ2-7,TRBD1,once,TRBV3-1/TRBV3-2,TGTGCCAGCAGCAAGAGGGGACAGGGTCGAATCTACGAGCAGTACTTC,CASSKRGQGRIYEQYF
TRBJ1-5,-,-,TRBV19,TGTGCCAGTAAGAGGGCAGCGTCCGATCAGCCCCAGCATTTT,CASKRAASDQPQHF